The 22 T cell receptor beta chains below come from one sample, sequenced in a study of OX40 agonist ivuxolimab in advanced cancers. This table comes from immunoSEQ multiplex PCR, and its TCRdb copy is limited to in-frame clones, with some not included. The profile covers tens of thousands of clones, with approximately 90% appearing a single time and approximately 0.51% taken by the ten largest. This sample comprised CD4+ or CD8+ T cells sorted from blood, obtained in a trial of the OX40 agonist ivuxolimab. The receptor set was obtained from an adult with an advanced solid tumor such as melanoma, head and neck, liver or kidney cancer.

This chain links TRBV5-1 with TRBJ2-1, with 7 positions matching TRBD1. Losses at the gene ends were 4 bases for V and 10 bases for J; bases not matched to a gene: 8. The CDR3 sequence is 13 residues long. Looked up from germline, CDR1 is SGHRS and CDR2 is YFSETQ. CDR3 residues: CASSLSRDREQFF. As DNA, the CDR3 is TGCGCCAGCAGCCTGTCCCGGGACAGAGAGCAGTTCTTC. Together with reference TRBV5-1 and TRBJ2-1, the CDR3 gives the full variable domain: KAGVTQTPRYLIKTRGQQVTLSCSPISGHRSVSWYQQTPGQGLQFLFEYFSETQRNKGNFPGRFSGRQFSNSRSEMNVSTLELGDSALYLCASSLSRDREQFFGPGTRLTVL.

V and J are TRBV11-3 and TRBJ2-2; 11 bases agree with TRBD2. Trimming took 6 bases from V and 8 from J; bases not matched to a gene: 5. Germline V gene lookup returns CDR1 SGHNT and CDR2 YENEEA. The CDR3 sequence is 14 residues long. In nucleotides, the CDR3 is TGTGCCAGCAGGGGACTAGCGGATGGGGGGGAGCTGTTTTTT. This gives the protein CASRGLADGGELFF.

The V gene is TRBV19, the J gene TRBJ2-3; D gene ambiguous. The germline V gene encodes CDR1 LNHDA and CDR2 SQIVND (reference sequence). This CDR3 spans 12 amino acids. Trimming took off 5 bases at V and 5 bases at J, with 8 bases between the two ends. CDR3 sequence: CASSDPGDTQYF. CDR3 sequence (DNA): TGTGCCAGTAGTGACCCGGGAGATACGCAGTATTTT.

The CDR3 region has the DNA TGTGCCAGCAGCCCCCAGTGGGAGAAGAACACCGGGGAGCTGTTTTTT. Its translation is CASSPQWEKNTGELFF. This rearrangement joins TRBV9 to TRBJ2-2, with D tentatively TRBD2 (5 bases). The CDR3 is 16 amino acids. Trimming stripped 4 bases from V and 1 base from J, with 14 bases between. Looked up from germline, CDR1 is SGDLS and CDR2 is YYNGEE.

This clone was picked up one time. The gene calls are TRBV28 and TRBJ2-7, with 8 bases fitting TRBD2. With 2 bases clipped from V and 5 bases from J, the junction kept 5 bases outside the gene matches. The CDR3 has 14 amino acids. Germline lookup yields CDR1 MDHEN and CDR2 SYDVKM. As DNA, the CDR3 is TGTGCCAGCAGTTTAAGCGGGAGCGTCCACGAGCAGTACTTC. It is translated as CASSLSGSVHEQYF.

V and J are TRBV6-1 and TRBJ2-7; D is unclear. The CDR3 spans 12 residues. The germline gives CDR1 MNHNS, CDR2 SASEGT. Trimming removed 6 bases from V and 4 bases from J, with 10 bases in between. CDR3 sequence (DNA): TGTGCCAGCAGAGGCTCAGGATACGAGCAGTACTTC. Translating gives CASRGSGYEQYF.

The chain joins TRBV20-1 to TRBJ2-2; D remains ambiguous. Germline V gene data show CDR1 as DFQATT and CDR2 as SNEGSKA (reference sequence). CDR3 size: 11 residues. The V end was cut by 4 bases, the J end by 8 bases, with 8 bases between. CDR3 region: CSANDRGELFF. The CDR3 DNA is TGCAGTGCTAACGATAGGGGGGAGCTGTTTTTT.

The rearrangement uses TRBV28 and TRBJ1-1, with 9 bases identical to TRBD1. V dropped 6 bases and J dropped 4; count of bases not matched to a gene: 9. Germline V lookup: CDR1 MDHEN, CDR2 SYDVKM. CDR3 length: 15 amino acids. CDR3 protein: CASSLNRGLVTEAFF. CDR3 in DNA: TGTGCCAGCAGCCTTAACAGGGGGCTTGTCACTGAAGCTTTCTTT.

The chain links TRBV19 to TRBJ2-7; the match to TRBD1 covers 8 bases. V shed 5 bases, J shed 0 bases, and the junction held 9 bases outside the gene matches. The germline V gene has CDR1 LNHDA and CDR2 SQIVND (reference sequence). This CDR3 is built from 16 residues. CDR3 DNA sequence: TGTGCCAGTAGTGACAGGGGCCTATCAAGCTCCTACGAGCAGTACTTC. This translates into CASSDRGLSSSYEQYF.

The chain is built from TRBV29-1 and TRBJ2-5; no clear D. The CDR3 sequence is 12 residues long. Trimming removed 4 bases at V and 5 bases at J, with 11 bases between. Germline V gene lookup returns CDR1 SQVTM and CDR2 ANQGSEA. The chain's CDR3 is CSVGELWETQYF. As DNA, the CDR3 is TGCAGCGTTGGAGAGTTGTGGGAGACCCAGTACTTC.

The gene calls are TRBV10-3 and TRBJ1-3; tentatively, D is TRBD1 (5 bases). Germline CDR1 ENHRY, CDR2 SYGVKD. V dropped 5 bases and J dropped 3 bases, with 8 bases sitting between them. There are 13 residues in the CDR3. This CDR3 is CAISTGFGNTIYF. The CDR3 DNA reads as TGTGCCATCAGTACAGGATTTGGAAACACCATATATTTT.

Here the CDR3 reads CASSLRSSGSTDTQYF. CDR3 bases: TGTGCCAGCAGTTTACGGTCTAGCGGGAGCACAGATACGCAGTATTTT. The V gene is TRBV27, the J gene TRBJ2-3; 8 bases match TRBD2. V was pared by 2 bases and J by 0 bases, with 4 bases of the junction left unmatched. Germline CDR1 and CDR2: MNHEY and SMNVEV (reference sequence). This CDR3 is built from 16 residues.

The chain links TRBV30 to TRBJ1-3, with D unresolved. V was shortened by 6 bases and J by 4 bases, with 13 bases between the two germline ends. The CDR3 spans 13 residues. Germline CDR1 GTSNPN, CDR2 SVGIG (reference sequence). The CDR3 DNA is TGTGCCTGCAATACAGCCCTAGGAAACACCATATATTTT. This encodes CACNTALGNTIYF.

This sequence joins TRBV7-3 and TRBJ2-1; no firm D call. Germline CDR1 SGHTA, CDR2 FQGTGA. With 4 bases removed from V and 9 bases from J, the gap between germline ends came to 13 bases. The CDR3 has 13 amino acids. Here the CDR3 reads CASSSTLLGEQFF. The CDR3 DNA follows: TGTGCCAGCAGCTCCACCCTTCTGGGTGAGCAGTTCTTC.

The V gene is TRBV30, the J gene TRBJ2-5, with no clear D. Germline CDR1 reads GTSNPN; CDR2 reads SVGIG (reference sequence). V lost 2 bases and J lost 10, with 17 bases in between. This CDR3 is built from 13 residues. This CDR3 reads CAWSFRLYQDQYF. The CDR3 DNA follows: TGTGCCTGGAGTTTCAGGCTTTACCAGGACCAGTACTTC.

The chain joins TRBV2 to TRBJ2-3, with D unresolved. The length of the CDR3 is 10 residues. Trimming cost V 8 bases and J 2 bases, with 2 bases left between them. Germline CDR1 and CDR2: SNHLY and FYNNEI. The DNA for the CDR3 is TGTGCCAGCCACACAGATACGCAGTATTTT. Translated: CASHTDTQYF.

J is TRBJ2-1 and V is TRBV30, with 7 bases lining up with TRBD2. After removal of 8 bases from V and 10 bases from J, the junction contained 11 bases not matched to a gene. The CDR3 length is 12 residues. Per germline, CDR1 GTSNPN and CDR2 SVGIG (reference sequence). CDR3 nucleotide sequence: TGTGCCAGTAGCGGGTGGGGTGAGGAGCAGTTCTTC. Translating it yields CASSGWGEEQFF. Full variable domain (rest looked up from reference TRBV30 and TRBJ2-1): SQTIHQWPATLVQPVGSPLSLECTVEGTSNPNLYWYRQAAGRGLQLLFYSVGIGQISSEVPQNLSASRPQDRQFILSSKKLLLSDSGFYLCASSGWGEEQFFGPGTRLTVL.

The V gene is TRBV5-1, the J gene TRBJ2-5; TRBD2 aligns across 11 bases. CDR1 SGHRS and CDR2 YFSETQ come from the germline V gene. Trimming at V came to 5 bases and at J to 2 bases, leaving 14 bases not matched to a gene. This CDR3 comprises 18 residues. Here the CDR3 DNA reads TGCGCCAGCAGTCCTGGGGTAGCGGGAGGGCCGGGGCAAGAGACCCAGTACTTC. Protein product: CASSPGVAGGPGQETQYF.

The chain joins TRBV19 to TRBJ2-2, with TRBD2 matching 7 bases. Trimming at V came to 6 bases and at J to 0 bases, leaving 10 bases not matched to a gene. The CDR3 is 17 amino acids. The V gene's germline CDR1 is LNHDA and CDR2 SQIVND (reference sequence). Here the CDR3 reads CASRRKAGHANTGELFF. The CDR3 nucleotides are TGTGCCAGTAGAAGGAAAGCGGGGCACGCGAACACCGGGGAGCTGTTTTTT.

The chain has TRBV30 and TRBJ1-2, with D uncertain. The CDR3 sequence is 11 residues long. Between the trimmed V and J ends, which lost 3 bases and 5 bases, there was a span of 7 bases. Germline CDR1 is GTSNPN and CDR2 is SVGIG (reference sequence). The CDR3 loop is CAWRSGYGYTF. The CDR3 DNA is TGTGCCTGGAGATCAGGATATGGCTACACCTTC.

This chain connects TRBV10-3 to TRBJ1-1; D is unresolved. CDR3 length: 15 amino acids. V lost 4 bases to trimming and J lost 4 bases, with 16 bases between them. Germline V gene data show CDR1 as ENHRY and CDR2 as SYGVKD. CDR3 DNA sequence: TGTGCCATCAGTGCAGGTACTGGTGGTGGCACTGAAGCTTTCTTT. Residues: CAISAGTGGGTEAFF.

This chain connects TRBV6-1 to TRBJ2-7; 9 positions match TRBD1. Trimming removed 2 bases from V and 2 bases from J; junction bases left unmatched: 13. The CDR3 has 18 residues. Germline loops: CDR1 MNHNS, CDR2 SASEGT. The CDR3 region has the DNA TGTGCCAGCAGTGAATGGCCCCTAGGGACAGGGCTCCCCTACGAGCAGTACTTC. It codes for CASSEWPLGTGLPYEQYF.